This T cell receptor (beta chain) appears in the sequencing data of a study of T cells in Graves' hyperthyroidism and ophthalmopathy. Background on the study: Before any treatment, at initial diagnosis, peripheral blood was collected.

Germline CDR1 and CDR2: PRHDT and FYEKMQ (reference sequence). The CDR3 is 15 amino acids. The V and J ends lost 2 bases and 3 bases, in that order; junction bases with no gene match: 7. Graves' hyperthyroidism was deemed stable given no ophthalmopathy progression within 18 months. Uncontrolled infections, other autoimmune diseases, pregnancy or lactation led to exclusion of patients. Diagnoses used clinical symptoms, serum thyroxine and TRAb, thyroid ultrasound and orbital computed tomography. It was RNA transcripts that yielded the amplified TCR beta CDR3 regions. HTBI primers drove first-round RT-PCR of the TCR CDR3. Each CDR3 protein is one row after TCRdb ran MiXCR on the multiplex PCR reads. The profile shows some 460,000 distinct CDR3 sequences, approximately 15% of them singletons. This clonotype has at least ten counts.

This chain uses TRBV13 with TRBJ2-7, with 7 bases aligning to TRBD2. This TCR came from a young woman with Graves' hyperthyroidism. Sequencing was carried out using blood. CDR3 residues: CASSLNAGVGYEQYF. The CDR3 DNA is TGTGCCAGCAGCTTAAACGCGGGAGTAGGCTACGAGCAGTACTTC.